What follows is one TCR beta chain and its context. Its matching antigen is unknown. Patients with a history of autoimmune disease or on systemic immunosuppression were excluded. The sample is drawn from a study of OX40 agonist ivuxolimab in advanced cancers. Looking at the study overall: The mean age was approximately 60 years, ranging from 23 to 79, with about four fifths of participants male. Prior therapy, whether anti-PD-1, anti-PD-L1 or anti-CTLA-4, was allowed, and approximately 37% had some.

Germline CDR1 LNHNV, CDR2 YYDKDF (reference sequence). This CDR3 is 13 amino acids long. The trim removed 5 bases at V and 14 bases at J, leaving 12 bases unmatched. Some clones are missing from TCRdb's copy, which holds only in-frame ones; the method was immunoSEQ multiplex PCR. The sample has approximately 69,000 clones, 80% to 85% seen once. Overall study findings and caveats: The study found that CD8+ T cells averaged more expanded clones than CD4+.

The source material was CD4+ or CD8+ T cells sorted from blood, sampled in a trial of the OX40 agonist ivuxolimab. This receptor was taken from an adult with an advanced solid tumor such as melanoma, head and neck, liver or kidney cancer. This chain connects TRBV15 to TRBJ2-1; 7 nucleotides agree with TRBD1. The CDR3 sequence: CATSSSDRALEFF. In DNA form, the CDR3 reads TGTGCCACCAGCTCGAGCGACAGGGCGTTGGAGTTCTTC.